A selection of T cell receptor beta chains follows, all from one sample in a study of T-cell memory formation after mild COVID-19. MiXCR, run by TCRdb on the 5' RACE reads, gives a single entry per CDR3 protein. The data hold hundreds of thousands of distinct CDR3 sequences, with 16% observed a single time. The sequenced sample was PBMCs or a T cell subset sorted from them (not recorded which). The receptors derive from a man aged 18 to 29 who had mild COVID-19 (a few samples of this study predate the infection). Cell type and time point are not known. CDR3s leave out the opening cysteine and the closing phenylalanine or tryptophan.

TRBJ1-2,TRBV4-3,ASSQDIPGDRDGYT
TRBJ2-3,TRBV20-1,SARGWEKLAGGPDTQY
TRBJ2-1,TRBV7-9,ASSLADRGHHEQF
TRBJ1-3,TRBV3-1,ASSQDGSSGNTIY
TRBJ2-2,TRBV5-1,ASSLDPRDFTGELF
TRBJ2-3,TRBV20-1,SAPTIFTDTQY
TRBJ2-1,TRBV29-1,SVAPLPYNEQF
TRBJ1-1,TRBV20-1,SALRGRRSEAF
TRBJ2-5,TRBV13,ASSLGVTLGTQY
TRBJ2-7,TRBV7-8,ASSSGRLYEQY
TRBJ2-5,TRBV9,ASAAQEETQY
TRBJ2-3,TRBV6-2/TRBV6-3,ASGNSDTQY
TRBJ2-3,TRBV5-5,ASSLAGRGTDTQY
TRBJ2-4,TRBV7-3,ASSPNGGVGAGNIQY
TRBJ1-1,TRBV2,ASMRGREGEAF
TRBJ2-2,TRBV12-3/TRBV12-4,ASSWREGFTGELF
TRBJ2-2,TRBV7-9,ASAPGTPTPGELF
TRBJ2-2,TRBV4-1,ASSRTGARAGELF
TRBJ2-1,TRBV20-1,SARRPLAGTSSYNEQF
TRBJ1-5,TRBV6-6,ASSFTGGNQPQH
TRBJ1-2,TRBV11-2,ASRSSWDRANGYT
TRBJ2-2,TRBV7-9,ASRRDFPVSGELF
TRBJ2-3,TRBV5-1,ASRSSPSTDTQY
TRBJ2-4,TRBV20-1,SAKANSGGARNIQY
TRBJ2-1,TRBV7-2,ASGGGGAVNEQF
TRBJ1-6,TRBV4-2,ASSQGERGGATPLPVYSPLH
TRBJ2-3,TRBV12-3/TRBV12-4,ASSSDRNTDTQY
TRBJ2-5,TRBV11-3,ASSFSGRSGERETQY
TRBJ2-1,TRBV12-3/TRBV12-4,ASSLYGYNEQF
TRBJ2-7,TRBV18,ASSPRDLYEQY
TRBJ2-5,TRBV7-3,ASSLTVQETQY
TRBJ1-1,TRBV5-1,ASSSQINTEAF
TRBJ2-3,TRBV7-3,ASSPRWGALDTQY
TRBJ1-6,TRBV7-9,ASSQGQGSYNSPLH
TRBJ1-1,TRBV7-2,ASTGTENTEAF
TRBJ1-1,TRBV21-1,ASSNLGQGVKAF
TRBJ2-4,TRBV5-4,ASSLPAKNIQY
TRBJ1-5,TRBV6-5,ASRLTGRGQPQH
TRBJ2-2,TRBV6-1,ASSIPGGPNTGELF
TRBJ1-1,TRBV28,ASRVPGPEAF
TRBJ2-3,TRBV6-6,ASSRGDLADTQY
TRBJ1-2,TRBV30,AWSGGTWAYGYT
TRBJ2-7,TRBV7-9,ASSPDRGRTYEQY
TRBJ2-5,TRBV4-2,ASSQDVPQETQY
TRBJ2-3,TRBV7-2,ASKRIGGLTSTDTQY
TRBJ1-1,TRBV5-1,ASSLQGATEAF
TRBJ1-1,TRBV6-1,ASSLLPVNTEAF
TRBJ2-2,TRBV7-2,ASSSEGGAGTGELF
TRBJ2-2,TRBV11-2,ASSLQGEYTGELF